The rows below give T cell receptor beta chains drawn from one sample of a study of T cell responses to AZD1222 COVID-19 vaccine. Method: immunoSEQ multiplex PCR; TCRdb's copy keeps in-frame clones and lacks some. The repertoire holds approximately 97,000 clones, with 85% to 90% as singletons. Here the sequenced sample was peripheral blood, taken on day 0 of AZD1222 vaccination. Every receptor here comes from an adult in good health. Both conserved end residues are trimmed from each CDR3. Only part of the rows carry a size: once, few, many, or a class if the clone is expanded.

ASSFHGPRNTEAF	TRBJ1-1	TRBV28	-
ASSLAPGGTTTEAF	TRBJ1-1	TRBV7-6	-
ASSFQGAKEKLF	TRBJ1-4	TRBV5-5	-
ASSRTSGQYNEQF	TRBJ2-1	TRBV11-2	-
ASSIWGTGTGRVGELF	TRBJ2-2	TRBV19	-
ASSLQGALIRDIQY	TRBJ2-4	TRBV27	-
ASSVRETGELF	TRBJ2-2	TRBV6-5	-
ASSSRTGPQYGYT	TRBJ1-2	TRBV6-5	-
ASTRGRVAEKLF	TRBJ1-4	TRBV2	-
ASRDGQGPTYTGELF	TRBJ2-2	TRBV2	-
ASSPMGLAGGSNEQF	TRBJ2-1	TRBV9	-
ASSLSGLAGDTQY	TRBJ2-3	TRBV27	-
ASREGQATDTQY	TRBJ2-3	TRBV7-3	-
ASSHTGPYYGYT	TRBJ1-2	TRBV6-6	-
ASSTDRGGYQPQH	TRBJ1-5	TRBV28	-
ASSASGDTGELF	TRBJ2-2	TRBV6-4	-
SVEGLAGDLAKNIQY	TRBJ2-4	TRBV29-1	-
ASSLAVTDTQY	TRBJ2-3	TRBV11-1	-
ASSLETDTEAF	TRBJ1-1	TRBV7-7	-
ASSPSGRGYEQY	TRBJ2-7	TRBV27	-
ASRLQGAGNTEAF	TRBJ1-1	TRBV6-5	few
ASSYRAGKDEKLF	TRBJ1-4	TRBV6-5	-
ASSSPTRQGATEAF	TRBJ1-1	TRBV7-9	-
ASRGDSNQPQH	TRBJ1-5	TRBV2	-
ASSEGQGLSPLH	TRBJ1-6	TRBV2	-
ASSLRGYEQY	TRBJ2-7	TRBV5-4	-
ASSKHRAGTGNTIY	TRBJ1-3	TRBV6-2/TRBV6-3	-
ASSAGVGELF	TRBJ2-2	TRBV7-8	few
ASSLGREIYEQF	TRBJ2-1	TRBV27	once
ASSLYRGIANEQY	TRBJ2-7	TRBV11-2	-
ASSPRLAAHYNEQF	TRBJ2-1	TRBV11-1	-
ASSSSQETQY	TRBJ2-5	TRBV6-5	-
ASSLPANSFPPSEQY	TRBJ2-7	TRBV7-2	-
ASSFLRQGASEQY	TRBJ2-7	TRBV5-1	-
ASSTRGGGNEQY	TRBJ2-7	TRBV5-1	-
ASSLPDRQSSYNEQF	TRBJ2-1	TRBV7-8	-
ASSPLILTEAF	TRBJ1-1	TRBV7-2	-
ASSRRRETQY	TRBJ2-5	TRBV3-1/TRBV3-2	-
ASSMGDSPLH	TRBJ1-6	TRBV19	-
ASSIAGDAYNEQF	TRBJ2-1	TRBV9	-
ASSLTRGTTGELF	TRBJ2-2	TRBV5-8	-
ATSTRLAGTSNYGYT	TRBJ1-2	TRBV15	once
ASSLSLFRGRDTEAF	TRBJ1-1	TRBV5-6	-
ASSFDRFVGYT	TRBJ1-2	TRBV27	medium-sized
ASSLSRYTEAF	TRBJ1-1	TRBV27	few
ASSLGLAGVTDTQY	TRBJ2-3	TRBV11-2	-